Given below is one T cell receptor (beta chain) in context. Participants were aged about 18 to 100 years, lived in under 30 US areas, and enrolled virtually. Sequenced by immunoSEQ multiplex PCR; TCRdb stores in-frame clones only, minus some. The sample includes some 390,000 clones, over 85% seen only once; the top ten take 1.7%. This entry comes from a study of blood T cell repertoires in COVID-19. CDR3 size: 14 residues. CDR1 is MNHEY and CDR2 is SVGAGI in the germline V gene. V dropped 5 bases and J dropped 5; count of bases not matched to a gene: 9. The V gene is TRBV6-5, the J gene TRBJ2-7, with 7 positions matching TRBD1. The TCR sequence derives from a woman in her thirties who had recovered from COVID-19. Sequenced sample: PBMCs or T cells enriched from blood (not recorded which). In DNA form, the CDR3 reads TGTGCCAGCAGTCACGACAGGGAAAGTGACGAGCAGTACTTC. Its translation is CASSHDRESDEQYF.